This paragraph reports one TCR beta chain. Assay: immunoSEQ multiplex PCR; the TCRdb copy retains only in-frame clones and omits some. The sample records about 66,000 clones, 90% to 95% being singletons. This record comes from a study of T cell changes during pregnancy in multiple sclerosis. Germline loops: CDR1 SGDLS, CDR2 YYNGEE. Trimming removed 4 bases from V and 7 bases from J; junction bases left unmatched: 16. The CDR3 is made up of 17 amino acids. The sample here was CD8+ T cells from peripheral blood mononuclear cells, taken before pregnancy. The chain employs TRBV9 and TRBJ2-3, with 9 bases matching TRBD2. The receptor's source is a female donor with multiple sclerosis, enrolled in a pregnancy study. The CDR3 is CASSSRPPGLANYTQYF. The CDR3 bases are TGTGCCAGCAGCTCACGCCCACCGGGACTAGCTAACTATACGCAGTATTTT.